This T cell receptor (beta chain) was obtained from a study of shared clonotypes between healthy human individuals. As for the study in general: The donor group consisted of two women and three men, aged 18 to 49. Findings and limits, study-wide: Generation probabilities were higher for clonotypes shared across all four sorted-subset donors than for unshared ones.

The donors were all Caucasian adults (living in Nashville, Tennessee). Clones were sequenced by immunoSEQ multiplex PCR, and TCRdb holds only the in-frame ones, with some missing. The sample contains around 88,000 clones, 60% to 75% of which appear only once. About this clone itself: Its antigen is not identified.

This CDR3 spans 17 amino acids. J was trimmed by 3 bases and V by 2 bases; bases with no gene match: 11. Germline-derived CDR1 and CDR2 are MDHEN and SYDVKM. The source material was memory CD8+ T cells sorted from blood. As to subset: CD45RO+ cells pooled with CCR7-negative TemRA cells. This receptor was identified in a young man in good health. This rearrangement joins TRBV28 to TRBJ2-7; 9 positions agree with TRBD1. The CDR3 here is CASSLGGQGNPLYEQYF. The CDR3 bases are TGTGCCAGCAGTTTAGGGGGACAGGGCAACCCTCTCTACGAGCAGTACTTC.